This record concerns one T cell receptor (beta chain) sequence. Its target is unknown. Germline loops: CDR1 SGHNT, CDR2 YENEEA. The CDR3 consists of 14 residues. Unmatched junction bases numbered 5, after V lost 8 bases and J lost 6 bases. This sample was taken from a study of T cell responses to AZD1222 COVID-19 vaccine. Study-wide findings and caveats: Dominant CD4 TCR responses targeted spike regions 160-218 and 743-854. Clonal diversity may have been underestimated, and the donors were mostly white British, with more females than males. Two AZD1222 doses significantly raised spike-specific TCR breadth and depth over controls.

TCRdb's table, derived via immunoSEQ multiplex PCR, lists solely in-frame clones and lacks some. Of fewer than 30,000 clones listed, about 93% are singletons. The sequencing used peripheral blood, collected on day 0 of AZD1222 vaccination. This receptor was identified in an adult in good health. This rearrangement joins TRBV11-3 to TRBJ2-2, with 11 bases that match TRBD1. The CDR3 nucleotides read TGTGCCAGCGACGGACAGGGGGCAGCCGGGGAGCTGTTTTTT. Translating it yields CASDGQGAAGELFF.